This T cell receptor (beta chain) is drawn from a study of CD8+CD57+ T cells in acquired aplastic anemia. The overall study: CD4+ and CD8+ cells, once sorted, gave DNA averaging about 3 ug.

General study points: Shared by patients and controls, approximately 28 CD8+ CDR3s were abundant in patients. Any difference that existed in CD8+ Simpson's diversity between patients and controls was not significant.

TCR beta VDJ and CDR3 profiling used genomic DNA as template. TCRdb re-analysed the reads in MiXCR, keeping a single row per CDR3 protein. The top ten clones hold about 42% of a sample with over 150,000 distinct CDR3 sequences, roughly 60% of them seen once. The sequenced patients had an expansion of CD8+CD57+ cells seen by flow cytometry. The junction had 7 bases not matched to a gene; V was cut back by 6 bases and J by 3 bases. The CDR3 has 15 amino acids. This clonotype is a singleton in its sample. Its antigen is as yet unknown. J is TRBJ2-4 and V is TRBV12-3 or TRBV12-4, with 8 bases that match TRBD1. The receptor was derived from a human donor with aplastic anemia. Sequencing was done on a sample of sorted CD4+, CD8+, or CD8+CD57+ T cells (not recorded which) from PBMCs. CDR3 bases: TGTGCCAGCAGACCACAGGGGGTAGGCAAAAACATTCAGTACTTC. This codes for CASRPQGVGKNIQYF.